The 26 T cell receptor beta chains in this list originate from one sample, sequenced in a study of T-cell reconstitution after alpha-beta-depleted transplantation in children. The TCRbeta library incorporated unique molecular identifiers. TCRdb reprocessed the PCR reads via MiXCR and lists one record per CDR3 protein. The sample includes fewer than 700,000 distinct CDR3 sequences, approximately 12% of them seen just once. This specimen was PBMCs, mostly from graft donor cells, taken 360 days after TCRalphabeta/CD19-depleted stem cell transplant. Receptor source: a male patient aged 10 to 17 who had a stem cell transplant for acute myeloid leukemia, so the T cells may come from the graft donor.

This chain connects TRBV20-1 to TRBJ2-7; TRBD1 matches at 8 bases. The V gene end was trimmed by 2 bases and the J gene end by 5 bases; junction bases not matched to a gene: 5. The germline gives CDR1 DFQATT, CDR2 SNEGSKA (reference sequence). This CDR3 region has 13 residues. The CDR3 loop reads CSARKQGAHEQYF. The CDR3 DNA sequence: TGCAGTGCTAGAAAGCAGGGGGCGCACGAGCAGTACTTC.

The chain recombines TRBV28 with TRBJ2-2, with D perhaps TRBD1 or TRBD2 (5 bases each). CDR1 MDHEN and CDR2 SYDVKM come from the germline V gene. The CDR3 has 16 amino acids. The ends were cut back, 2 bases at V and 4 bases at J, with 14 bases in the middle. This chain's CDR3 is CASSLRGLWGTGELFF. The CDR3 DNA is TGTGCCAGCAGTTTACGGGGCCTATGGGGCACCGGGGAGCTGTTTTTT.

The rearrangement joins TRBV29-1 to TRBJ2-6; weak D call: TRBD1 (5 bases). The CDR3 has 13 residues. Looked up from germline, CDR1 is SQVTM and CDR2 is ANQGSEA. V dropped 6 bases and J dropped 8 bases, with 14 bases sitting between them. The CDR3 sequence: CSVAPGRSNVLTF. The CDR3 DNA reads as TGCAGCGTGGCCCCAGGGCGGTCCAACGTCCTGACTTTC.

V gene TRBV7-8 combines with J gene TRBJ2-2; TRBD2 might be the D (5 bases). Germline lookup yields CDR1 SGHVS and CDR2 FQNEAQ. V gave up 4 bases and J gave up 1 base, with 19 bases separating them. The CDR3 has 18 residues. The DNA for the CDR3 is TGTGCCAGCAGCTCCCTCACGCCGGGATCCTGGAACACCGGGGAGCTGTTTTTT. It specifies CASSSLTPGSWNTGELFF. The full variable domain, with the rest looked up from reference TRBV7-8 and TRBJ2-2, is GAGVSQSPRYKVAKRGQDVALRCDPISGHVSLFWYQQALGQGPEFLTYFQNEAQLDKSGLPSDRFFAERPEGSVSTLKIQRTQQEDSAVYLCASSSLTPGSWNTGELFFGEGSRLTVL.

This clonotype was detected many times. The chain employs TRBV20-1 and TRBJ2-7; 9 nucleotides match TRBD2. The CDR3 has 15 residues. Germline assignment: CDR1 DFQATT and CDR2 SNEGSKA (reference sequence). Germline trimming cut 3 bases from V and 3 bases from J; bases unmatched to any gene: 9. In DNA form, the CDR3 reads TGCAGTGCTAGGAGTGGGCTAGCGGGAATCTACGAGCAGTACTTC. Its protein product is CSARSGLAGIYEQYF.

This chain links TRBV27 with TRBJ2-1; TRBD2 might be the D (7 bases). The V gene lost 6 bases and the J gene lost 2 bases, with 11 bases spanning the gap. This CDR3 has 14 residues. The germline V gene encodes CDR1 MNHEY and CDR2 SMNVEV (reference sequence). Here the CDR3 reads CASRRGGPYNEQFF. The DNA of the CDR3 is TGTGCCAGCAGAAGGGGGGGCCCCTACAATGAGCAGTTCTTC.

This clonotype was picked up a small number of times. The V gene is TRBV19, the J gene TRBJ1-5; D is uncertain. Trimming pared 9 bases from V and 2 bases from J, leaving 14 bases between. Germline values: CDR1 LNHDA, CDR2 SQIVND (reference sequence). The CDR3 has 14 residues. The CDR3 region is CASTIGKGNQPQHF. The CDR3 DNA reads TGTGCCAGCACCATCGGGAAGGGCAATCAGCCCCAGCATTTT.

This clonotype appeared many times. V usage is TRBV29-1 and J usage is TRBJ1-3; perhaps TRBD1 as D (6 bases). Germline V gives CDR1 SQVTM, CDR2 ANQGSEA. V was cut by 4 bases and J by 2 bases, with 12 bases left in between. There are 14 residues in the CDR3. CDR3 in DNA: TGCAGCGTTGGTCTGGGGGCGGCTGGAAACACCATATATTTT. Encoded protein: CSVGLGAAGNTIYF.

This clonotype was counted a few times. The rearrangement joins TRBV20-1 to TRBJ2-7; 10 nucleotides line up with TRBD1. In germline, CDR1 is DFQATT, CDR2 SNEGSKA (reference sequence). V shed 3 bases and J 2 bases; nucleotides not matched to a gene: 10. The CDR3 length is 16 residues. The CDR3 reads CSARRDRGRGAYEQYF. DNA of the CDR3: TGCAGTGCTAGGCGGGACAGGGGCCGAGGGGCCTACGAGCAGTACTTC.

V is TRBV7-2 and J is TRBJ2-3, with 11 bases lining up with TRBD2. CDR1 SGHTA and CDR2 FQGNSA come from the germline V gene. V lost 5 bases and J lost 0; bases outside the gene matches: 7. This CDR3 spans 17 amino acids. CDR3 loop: CASSAPGTSGSTDTQYF. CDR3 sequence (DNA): TGTGCCAGCAGCGCCCCGGGGACTAGCGGAAGCACAGATACGCAGTATTTT. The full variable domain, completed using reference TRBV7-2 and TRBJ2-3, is GAGVSQSPSNKVTEKGKDVELRCDPISGHTALYWYRQSLGQGLEFLIYFQGNSAPDKSGLPSDRFSAERTGGSVSTLTIQRTQQEDSAVYLCASSAPGTSGSTDTQYFGPGTRLTVL.

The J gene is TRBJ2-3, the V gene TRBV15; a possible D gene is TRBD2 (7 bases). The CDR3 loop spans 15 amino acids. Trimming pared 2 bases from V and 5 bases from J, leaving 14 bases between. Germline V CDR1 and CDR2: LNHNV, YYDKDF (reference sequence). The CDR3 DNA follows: TGTGCCACCAGCAGACGGGCGGGGGCCAGAGATACGCAGTATTTT. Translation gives CATSRRAGARDTQYF.

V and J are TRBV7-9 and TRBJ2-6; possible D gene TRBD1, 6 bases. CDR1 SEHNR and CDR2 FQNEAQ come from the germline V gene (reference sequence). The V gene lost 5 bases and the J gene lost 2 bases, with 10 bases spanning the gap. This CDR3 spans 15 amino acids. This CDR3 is CASSIQGTGANVLTF. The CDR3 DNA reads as TGTGCCAGCAGCATACAGGGAACTGGGGCCAACGTCCTGACTTTC.

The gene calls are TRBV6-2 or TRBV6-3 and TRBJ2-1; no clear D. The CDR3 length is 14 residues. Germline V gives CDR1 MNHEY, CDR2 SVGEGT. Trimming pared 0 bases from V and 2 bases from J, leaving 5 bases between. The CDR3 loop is CASSYSRAYNEQFF. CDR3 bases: TGTGCCAGCAGTTACTCAAGGGCCTACAATGAGCAGTTCTTC.

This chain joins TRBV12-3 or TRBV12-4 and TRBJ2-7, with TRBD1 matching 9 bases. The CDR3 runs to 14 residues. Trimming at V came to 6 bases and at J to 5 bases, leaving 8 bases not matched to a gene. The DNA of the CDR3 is TGTGCCAGCAGCCTCCGGGACAGGGATCACGAGCAGTACTTC. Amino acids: CASSLRDRDHEQYF.

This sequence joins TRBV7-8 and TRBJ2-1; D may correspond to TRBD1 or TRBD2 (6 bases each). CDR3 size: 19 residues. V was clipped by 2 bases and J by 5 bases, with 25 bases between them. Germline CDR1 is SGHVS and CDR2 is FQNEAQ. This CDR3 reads CASSLRRLAIHGGHNEQFF. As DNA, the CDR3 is TGTGCCAGCAGCTTAAGACGGCTGGCGATCCATGGGGGGCACAATGAGCAGTTCTTC.

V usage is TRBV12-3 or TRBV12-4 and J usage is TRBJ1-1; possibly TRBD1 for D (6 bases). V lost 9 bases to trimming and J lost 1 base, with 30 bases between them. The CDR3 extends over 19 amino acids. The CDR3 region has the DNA TGTGCCAGAACGATAAGGGGAAGGAGGGACATAGAACCGAACACTGAAGCTTTCTTT. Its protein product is CARTIRGRRDIEPNTEAFF.

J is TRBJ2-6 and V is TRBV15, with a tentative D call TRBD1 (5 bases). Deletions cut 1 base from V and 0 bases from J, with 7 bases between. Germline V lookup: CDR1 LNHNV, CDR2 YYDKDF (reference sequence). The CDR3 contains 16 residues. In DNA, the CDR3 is TGTGCCACCAGCAGAGGACAGTTCTCTGGGGCCAACGTCCTGACTTTC. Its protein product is CATSRGQFSGANVLTF. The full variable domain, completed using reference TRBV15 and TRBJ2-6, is DAMVIQNPRYQVTQFGKPVTLSCSQTLNHNVMYWYQQKSSQAPKLLFHYYDKDFNNEADTPDNFQSRRPNTSFCFLDIRSPGLGDTAMYLCATSRGQFSGANVLTFGAGSRLTVL.

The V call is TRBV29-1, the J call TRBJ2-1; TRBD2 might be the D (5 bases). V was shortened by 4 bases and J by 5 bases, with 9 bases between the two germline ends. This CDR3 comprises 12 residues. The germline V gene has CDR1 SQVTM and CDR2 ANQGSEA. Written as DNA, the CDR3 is TGCAGCGTTGGCTGGACTGACAATGAGCAGTTCTTC. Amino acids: CSVGWTDNEQFF.

CDR3 DNA: TGTGCCAGCAGCTTAGGGGCAGCCACAAAACCCTACGAGCAGTACTTC. Amino acids: CASSLGAATKPYEQYF. The V and J genes are TRBV7-9 and TRBJ2-7; D unclear. Trimming removed 1 base at V and 2 bases at J, with 15 bases between. This CDR3 contains 16 residues. Germline CDR1 reads SEHNR; CDR2 reads FQNEAQ (reference sequence).

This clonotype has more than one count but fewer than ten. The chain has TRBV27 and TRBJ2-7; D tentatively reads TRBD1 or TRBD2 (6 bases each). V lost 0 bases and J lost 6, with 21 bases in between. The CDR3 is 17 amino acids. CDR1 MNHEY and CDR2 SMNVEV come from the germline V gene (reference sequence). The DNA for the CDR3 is TGTGCCAGCAGTTTATCGGGCCCCATGGGGGGCCAGACCGAGCAGTACTTC. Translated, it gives CASSLSGPMGGQTEQYF.

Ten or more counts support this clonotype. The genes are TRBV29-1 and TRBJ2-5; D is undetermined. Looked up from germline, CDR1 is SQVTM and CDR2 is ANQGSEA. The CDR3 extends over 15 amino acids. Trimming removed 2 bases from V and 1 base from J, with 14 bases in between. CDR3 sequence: CSVESSQRRQETQYF. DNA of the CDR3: TGCAGCGTTGAAAGCTCGCAGAGACGCCAAGAGACCCAGTACTTC.

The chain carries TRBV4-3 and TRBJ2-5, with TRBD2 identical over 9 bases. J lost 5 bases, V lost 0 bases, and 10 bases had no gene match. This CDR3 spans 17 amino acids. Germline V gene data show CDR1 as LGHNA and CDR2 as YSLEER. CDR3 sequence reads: CASSQEGRLAGWETQYF. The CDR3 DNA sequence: TGCGCCAGCAGCCAAGAAGGGCGGCTAGCGGGATGGGAGACCCAGTACTTC.

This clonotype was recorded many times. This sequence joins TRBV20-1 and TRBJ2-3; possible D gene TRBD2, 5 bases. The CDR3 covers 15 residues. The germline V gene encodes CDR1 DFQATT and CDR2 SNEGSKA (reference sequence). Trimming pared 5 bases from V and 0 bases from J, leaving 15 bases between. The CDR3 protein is CSAAVGATSTDTQYF. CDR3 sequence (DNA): TGCAGTGCTGCCGTGGGAGCGACTAGCACAGATACGCAGTATTTT.

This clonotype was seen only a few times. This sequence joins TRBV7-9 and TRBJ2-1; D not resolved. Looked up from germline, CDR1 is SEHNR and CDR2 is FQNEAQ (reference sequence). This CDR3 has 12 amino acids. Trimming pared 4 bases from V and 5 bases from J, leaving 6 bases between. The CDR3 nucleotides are TGTGCCAGCAGCTACATTAACAATGAGCAGTTCTTC. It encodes CASSYINNEQFF.

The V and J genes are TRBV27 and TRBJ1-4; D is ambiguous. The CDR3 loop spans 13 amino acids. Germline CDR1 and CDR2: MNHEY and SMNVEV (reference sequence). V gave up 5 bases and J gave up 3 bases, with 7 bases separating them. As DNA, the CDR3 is TGTGCCAGCAGTCACAGACCTAATGAAAAACTGTTTTTT. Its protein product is CASSHRPNEKLFF.

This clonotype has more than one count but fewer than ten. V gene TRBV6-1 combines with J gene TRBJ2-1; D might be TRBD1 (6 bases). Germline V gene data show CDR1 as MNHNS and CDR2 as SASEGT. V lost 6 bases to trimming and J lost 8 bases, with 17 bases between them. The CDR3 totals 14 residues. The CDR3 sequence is CASSPRRQAYEQFF. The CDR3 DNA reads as TGTGCCAGCAGCCCACGGAGACAGGCTTATGAGCAGTTCTTC.